The 10 T cell receptor beta chains listed next were all sequenced from one sample in a study of OX40 agonist ivuxolimab in advanced cancers. Method: immunoSEQ multiplex PCR; TCRdb's copy keeps in-frame clones and lacks some. The repertoire has 60,000 to 75,000 clones, approximately 80% of them found once; the top ten carry 0.8% to 1.1%. The input for sequencing was CD4+ or CD8+ T cells sorted from blood, taken in a trial of the OX40 agonist ivuxolimab. The receptors were gathered from an adult with an advanced solid tumor such as melanoma, head and neck, liver or kidney cancer.

This chain joins TRBV2 and TRBJ1-5; a weak D match, TRBD1 (6 bases). Germline CDR1 is SNHLY and CDR2 is FYNNEI. V was cut by 6 bases and J by 0 bases, with 9 bases left in between. The CDR3 extends over 14 amino acids. The CDR3 nucleotides are TGTGCCAGCAGGCGGGACATTAGCAATCAGCCCCAGCATTTT. This translates into CASRRDISNQPQHF.

As regards this clone: The junction shows a germline mismatch at one end, possibly a read error. The chain recombines TRBV27 with TRBJ1-2; perhaps TRBD1 as D (5 bases). Per the germline V gene, CDR1 is MNHEY and CDR2 is SMNVEV (reference sequence). This CDR3 is 13 amino acids long. The CDR3 reads CTSSLAQGYGYTF. The DNA for the CDR3 is TGTACCAGCAGTTTAGCCCAGGGCTATGGCTACACCTTC.

The chain joins TRBV5-7 to TRBJ2-6, with D maybe TRBD1 (5 bases). TRBV5-7 is an ORF, with its function uncertain. Between the trimmed V and J ends, which lost 1 base and 3 bases, there was a span of 14 bases. There are 17 residues in the CDR3. The CDR3 DNA reads as TGTGCCAGCAGCTTGATCTGGGGCCTAGGTGGGGCCAACGTCCTGACTTTC. Protein product: CASSLIWGLGGANVLTF.

This sequence joins TRBV6-6 and TRBJ1-5, with 10 bases that match TRBD1. Germline V gene sequence: CDR1 MNHNY, CDR2 SVGAGI (reference sequence). This CDR3 contains 15 residues. Germline trimming cut 5 bases from V and 2 bases from J; bases unmatched to any gene: 3. This chain's CDR3 is CASSPGTGGNQPQHF. For the CDR3, the DNA is TGTGCCAGCAGTCCCGGGACAGGGGGCAATCAGCCCCAGCATTTT.

V usage is TRBV27 and J usage is TRBJ1-1; D unresolved. The CDR3 loop spans 13 amino acids. V was pared by 6 bases and J by 1 base, with 9 bases between. Per the germline V gene, CDR1 is MNHEY and CDR2 is SMNVEV (reference sequence). CDR3 sequence reads: CASRLGRNTEAFF. The CDR3 DNA reads as TGTGCCAGCAGGCTAGGACGGAACACTGAAGCTTTCTTT.

This clone was observed once. The chain is built from TRBV9 and TRBJ2-5; 9 bases line up with TRBD1. Looked up from germline, CDR1 is SGDLS and CDR2 is YYNGEE. Trimming removed 1 base from V and 1 base from J; junction bases left unmatched: 8. The CDR3 sequence is 17 residues long. CDR3 in amino acids: CASSVSGTGSAQETQYF. The CDR3 region has the DNA TGTGCCAGCAGCGTAAGTGGGACAGGGAGCGCCCAAGAGACCCAGTACTTC.

The chain combines TRBV9 with TRBJ1-1; D remains unclear. Germline CDR1 reads SGDLS; CDR2 reads YYNGEE. This CDR3 spans 17 amino acids. V lost 2 bases and J lost 3, with 20 bases in between. This CDR3 reads CASSVGGREPKDTEAFF. In DNA form, the CDR3 reads TGTGCCAGCAGCGTCGGTGGGAGGGAGCCAAAGGACACTGAAGCTTTCTTT.

This chain connects TRBV10-3 to TRBJ2-4; either TRBD1 or TRBD2 may fit D (5 bases each). Between the trimmed V and J ends, which lost 0 bases and 9 bases, there was a span of 24 bases. Germline-derived CDR1 and CDR2 are ENHRY and SYGVKD. The CDR3 extends over 18 amino acids. CDR3 amino acids: CAISESTQGGGKGGIQYF. The CDR3 bases are TGTGCCATCAGTGAGTCGACCCAGGGTGGGGGAAAGGGTGGCATTCAGTACTTC.

This clone was picked up one time. This sequence joins TRBV5-6 and TRBJ2-3; no firm D call. Trimming pared 6 bases from V and 1 base from J, leaving 15 bases between. This CDR3 comprises 15 residues. Germline lookup yields CDR1 SGHDT and CDR2 YYEEEE. The CDR3 region has the DNA TGTGCCAGCACCCTGACAAGGATCCGCACAGATACGCAGTATTTT. Amino acid sequence: CASTLTRIRTDTQYF. Full variable domain (outside the CDR3, taken from reference TRBV5-6 and TRBJ2-3): DAGVTQSPTHLIKTRGQQVTLRCSPKSGHDTVSWYQQALGQGPQFIFQYYEEEERQRGNFPDRFSGHQFPNYSSELNVNALLLGDSALYLCASTLTRIRTDTQYFGPGTRLTVL.

To note about this clone: One end of the junction does not line up with germline, which may come from a read error. The chain carries TRBV7-2 and TRBJ1-4; D possibly corresponds to TRBD1 (6 bases). The CDR3 length is 14 residues. Per the germline V gene, CDR1 is SGHTA and CDR2 is FQGNSA. The CDR3: CASTLGGLNEKLFF. The CDR3 nucleotides read TGTGCCAGCACCTTAGGGGGGCTTAATGAAAAACTGTTTTTT.